This entry is about one TCR beta chain. The sort gate was single viable CD3+CD4+CD8-CD45RO+ cells for memory CD4+ T cells. Sequencing was performed with immunoSEQ multiplex PCR; in TCRdb, only in-frame clones are kept and a portion is missing. Of some 52,000 clones listed, 65% to 85% are singletons. The data are from a study of memory CD4+ T cells and cytomegalovirus serostatus. V gave up 1 base and J gave up 4 bases, with 10 bases separating them. The CDR3 runs 14 residues. The germline V gene encodes CDR1 SGHTA and CDR2 FQGNSA. This sequence originates from an adult in good health and CMV-seropositive. This rearrangement joins TRBV7-2 to TRBJ2-5; D assignment may be TRBD1 or TRBD2 (5 bases each). Specimen: memory CD4+ T cells from blood. The CDR3 region is CASSLGGRGETQYF. As DNA, the CDR3 is TGTGCCAGCAGCTTAGGGGGACGGGGAGAGACCCAGTACTTC.